Below are 3 T cell receptor beta chains sequenced from a single sample in a study of blood T cell repertoires in COVID-19. Some clones are missing from TCRdb's copy, which holds only in-frame ones; the method was immunoSEQ multiplex PCR. The data show under 200,000 clones, around 87% seen once. The material sequenced was peripheral blood. Receptors originate from a man between 35 and 55 years old with active or convalescent COVID-19.

This rearrangement joins TRBV2 to TRBJ1-2, with D hard to call. V was cut by 3 bases and J by 9 bases, with 14 bases left in between. This CDR3 has 13 amino acids. The germline V gene has CDR1 SNHLY and CDR2 FYNNEI. The CDR3 DNA sequence: TGTGCCAGCAGTGAGACTGGCCCAACCCGCTACACCTTC. Translating gives CASSETGPTRYTF.

The chain joins TRBV5-1 to TRBJ1-1, with D perhaps TRBD1 (5 bases). The V end lost 4 bases, the J end lost 1 base, and 20 bases lay between the germline ends. In germline, CDR1 is SGHRS, CDR2 YFSETQ. CDR3 size: 17 residues. The CDR3, as DNA: TGCGCCAGCAGCCCGCCGCGGGGTGGGGCATCGAACACTGAAGCTTTCTTT. Translation gives CASSPPRGGASNTEAFF.

The chain carries TRBV21-1 and TRBJ1-1; the DNA was not used to check the table's D call, TRBD1. TRBV21-1 is classified as a pseudogene. The CDR3 extends over 16 amino acids. CDR3 in amino acids: CASSNQGEYRNTEAFF. The CDR3 coding sequence is TGTGCCAGCAGCAATCAAGGCGAGTACAGGAACACTGAAGCTTTCTTT.